Sequencing of this T cell receptor (beta chain) was carried out in a study of technical replicates of blood from a few donors. Per germline, CDR1 SNHLY and CDR2 FYNNEI. J gave up 3 bases and V 7 bases, and 6 bases lay outside the gene matches. The CDR3 extends over 13 amino acids. This clone was seen once. Here immunoSEQ multiplex PCR was the method, and the copy in TCRdb shows in-frame clones only, minus some. The sample yields more than 90,000 clones, 95% seen once. This chain connects TRBV2 to TRBJ2-7; 7 nucleotides align to TRBD1. The TCR sequence derives from a human donor in good health. Material for sequencing was T cells isolated from PBMCs. CDR3 protein: CASKRQGDYEQYF. The CDR3 DNA sequence: TGTGCCAGCAAACGACAGGGTGACTACGAGCAGTACTTC.